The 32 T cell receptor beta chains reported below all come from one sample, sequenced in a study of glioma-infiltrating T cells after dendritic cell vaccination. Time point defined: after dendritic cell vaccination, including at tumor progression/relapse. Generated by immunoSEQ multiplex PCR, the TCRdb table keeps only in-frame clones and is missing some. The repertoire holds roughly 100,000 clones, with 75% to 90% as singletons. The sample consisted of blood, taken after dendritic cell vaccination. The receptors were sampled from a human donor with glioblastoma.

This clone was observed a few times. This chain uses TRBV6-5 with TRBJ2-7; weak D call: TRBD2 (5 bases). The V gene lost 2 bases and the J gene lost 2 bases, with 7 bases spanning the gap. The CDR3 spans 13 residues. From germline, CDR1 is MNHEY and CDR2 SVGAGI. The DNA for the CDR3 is TGTGCCAGCAGTTACCCCGGGACCTACGAGCAGTACTTC. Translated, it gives CASSYPGTYEQYF.

In DNA form, the CDR3 reads TGTGCCAGTAGTATACCCCCAGGGGGTATCCCGAACACTGAAGCTTTCTTT. It is translated as CASSIPPGGIPNTEAFF. The chain recombines TRBV19 with TRBJ1-1; 7 nucleotides match TRBD1. Germline CDR1 reads LNHDA; CDR2 reads SQIVND (reference sequence). Trimming removed 2 bases from V and 1 base from J; junction bases left unmatched: 10. This CDR3 contains 17 residues.

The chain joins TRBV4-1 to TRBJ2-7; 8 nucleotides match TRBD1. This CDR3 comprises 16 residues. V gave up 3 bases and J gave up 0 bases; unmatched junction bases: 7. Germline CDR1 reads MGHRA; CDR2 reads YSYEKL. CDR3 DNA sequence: TGCGCCAGCAGCCAGGGCGGGACAGGACGCTCCTACGAGCAGTACTTC. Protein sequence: CASSQGGTGRSYEQYF.

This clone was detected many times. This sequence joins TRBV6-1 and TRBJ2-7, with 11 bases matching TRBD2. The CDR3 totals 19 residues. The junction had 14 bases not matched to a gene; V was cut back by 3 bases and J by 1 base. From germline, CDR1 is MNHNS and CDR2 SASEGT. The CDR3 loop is CASSEVLFQLAGASYEQYF. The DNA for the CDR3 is TGTGCCAGCAGTGAGGTACTCTTCCAACTAGCGGGGGCATCCTACGAGCAGTACTTC.

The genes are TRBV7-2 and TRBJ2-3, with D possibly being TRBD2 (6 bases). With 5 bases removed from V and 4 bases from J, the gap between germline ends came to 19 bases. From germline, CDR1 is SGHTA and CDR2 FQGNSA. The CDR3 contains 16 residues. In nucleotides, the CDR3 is TGTGCCAGCAGCACCCGCGGAGCCTCGGGAGCAGATACGCAGTATTTT. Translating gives CASSTRGASGADTQYF.

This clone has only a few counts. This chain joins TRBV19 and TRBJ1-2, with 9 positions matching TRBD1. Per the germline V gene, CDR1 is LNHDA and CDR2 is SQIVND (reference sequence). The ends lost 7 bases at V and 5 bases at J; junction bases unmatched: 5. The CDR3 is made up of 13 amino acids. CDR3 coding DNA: TGTGCCAGTACCCTGGACAGGGGTTATGGCTACACCTTC. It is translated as CASTLDRGYGYTF.

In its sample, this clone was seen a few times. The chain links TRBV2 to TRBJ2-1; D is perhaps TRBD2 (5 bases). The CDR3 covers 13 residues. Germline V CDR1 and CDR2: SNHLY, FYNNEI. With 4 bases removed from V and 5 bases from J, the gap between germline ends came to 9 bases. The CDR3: CASSVGLNNEQFF. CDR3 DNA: TGTGCCAGCAGTGTAGGACTTAACAATGAGCAGTTCTTC. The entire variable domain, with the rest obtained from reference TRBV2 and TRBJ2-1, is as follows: EPEVTQTPSHQVTQMGQEVILRCVPISNHLYFYWYRQILGQKVEFLVSFYNNEISEKSEIFDDQFSVERPDGSNFTLKIRSTKLEDSAMYFCASSVGLNNEQFFGPGTRLTVL.

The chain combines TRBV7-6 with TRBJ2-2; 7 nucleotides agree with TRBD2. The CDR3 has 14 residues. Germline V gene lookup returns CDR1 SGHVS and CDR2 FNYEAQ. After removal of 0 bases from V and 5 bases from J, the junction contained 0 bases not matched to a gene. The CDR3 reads CASSLAGGTGELFF. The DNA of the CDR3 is TGTGCCAGCAGCTTAGCGGGGGGGACCGGGGAGCTGTTTTTT.

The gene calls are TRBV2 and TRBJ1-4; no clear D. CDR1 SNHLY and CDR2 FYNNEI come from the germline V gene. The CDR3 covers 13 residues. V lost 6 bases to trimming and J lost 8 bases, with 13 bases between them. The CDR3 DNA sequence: TGTGCCAGCAGACTAAACCCCGGGGAAAAACTGTTTTTT. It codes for CASRLNPGEKLFF.

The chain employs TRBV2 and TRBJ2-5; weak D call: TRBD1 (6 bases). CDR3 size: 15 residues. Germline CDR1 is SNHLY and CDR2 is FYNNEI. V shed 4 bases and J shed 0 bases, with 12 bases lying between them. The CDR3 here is CASSGTGFHQETQYF. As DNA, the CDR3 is TGTGCCAGCAGTGGAACAGGGTTCCACCAAGAGACCCAGTACTTC. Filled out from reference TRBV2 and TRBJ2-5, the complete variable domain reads EPEVTQTPSHQVTQMGQEVILRCVPISNHLYFYWYRQILGQKVEFLVSFYNNEISEKSEIFDDQFSVERPDGSNFTLKIRSTKLEDSAMYFCASSGTGFHQETQYFGPGTRLLVL.

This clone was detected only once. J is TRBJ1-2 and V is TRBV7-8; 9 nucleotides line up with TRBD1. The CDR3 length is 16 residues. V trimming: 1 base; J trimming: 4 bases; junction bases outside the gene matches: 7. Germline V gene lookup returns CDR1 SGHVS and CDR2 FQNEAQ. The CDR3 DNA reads TGTGCCAGCAGCTTAGGAGGGACAGGGTTGGGCTATGGCTACACCTTC. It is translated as CASSLGGTGLGYGYTF.

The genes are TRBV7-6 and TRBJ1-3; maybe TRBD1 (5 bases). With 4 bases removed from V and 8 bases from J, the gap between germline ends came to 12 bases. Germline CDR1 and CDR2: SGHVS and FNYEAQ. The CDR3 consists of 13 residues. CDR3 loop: CASSSRQWDTIYF. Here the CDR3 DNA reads TGTGCCAGCAGCTCCAGACAGTGGGACACCATATATTTT.

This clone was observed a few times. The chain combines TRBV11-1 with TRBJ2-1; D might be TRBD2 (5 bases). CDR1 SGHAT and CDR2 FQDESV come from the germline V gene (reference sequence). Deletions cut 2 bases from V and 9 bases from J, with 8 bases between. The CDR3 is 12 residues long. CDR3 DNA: TGTGCCAGCAGCTTACTCGAGGGTGAGCAGTTCTTC. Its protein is CASSLLEGEQFF.

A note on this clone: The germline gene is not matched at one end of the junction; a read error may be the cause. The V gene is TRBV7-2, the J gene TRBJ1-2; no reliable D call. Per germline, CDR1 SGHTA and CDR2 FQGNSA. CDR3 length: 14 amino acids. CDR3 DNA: TGTGCCAGCAGCCTAGCAGAGGGCAATGGGGGCTACACCTTC. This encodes CASSLAEGNGGYTF.

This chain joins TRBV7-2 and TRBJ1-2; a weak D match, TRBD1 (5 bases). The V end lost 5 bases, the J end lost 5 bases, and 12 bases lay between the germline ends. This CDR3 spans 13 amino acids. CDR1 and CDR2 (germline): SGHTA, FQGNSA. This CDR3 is CASSPGGRYGYTF. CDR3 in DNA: TGTGCCAGCAGCCCGGGGGGTCGTTATGGCTACACCTTC.

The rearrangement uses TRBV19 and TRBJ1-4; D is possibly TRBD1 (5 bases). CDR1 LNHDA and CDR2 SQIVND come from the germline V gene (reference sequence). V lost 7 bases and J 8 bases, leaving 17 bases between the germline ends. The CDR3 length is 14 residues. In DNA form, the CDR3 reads TGTGCCAGTACCATGGGGACTCACGGCGAAAAACTGTTTTTT. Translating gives CASTMGTHGEKLFF.

In DNA, the CDR3 is TGTGCCTGGGGTAGGACAGGGGGTTTTGACGAGCAGTACTTC. The encoded protein is CAWGRTGGFDEQYF. The chain employs TRBV30 and TRBJ2-7; 10 nucleotides match TRBD1. V dropped 5 bases and J dropped 5; count of bases not matched to a gene: 9. CDR3 length: 14 amino acids. Germline loops: CDR1 GTSNPN, CDR2 SVGIG (reference sequence).

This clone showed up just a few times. CDR3 amino acids: CASGPARELLAVTGELFF. The CDR3 nucleotides are TGTGCTAGTGGTCCGGCCCGTGAACTGCTAGCGGTCACCGGGGAGCTGTTTTTT. The chain links TRBV12-5 to TRBJ2-2; 7 nucleotides match TRBD2. V was clipped by 5 bases and J by 4 bases; unmatched bases: 16. The CDR3 length is 18 residues. CDR1 LGHNT and CDR2 FRNRAP come from the germline V gene. Combining the CDR3 with reference TRBV12-5 and TRBJ2-2 gives the whole variable domain DARVTQTPRHKVTEMGQEVTMRCQPILGHNTVFWYRQTMMQGLELLAYFRNRAPLDDSGMPKDRFSAEMPDATLATLKIQPSEPRDSAVYFCASGPARELLAVTGELFFGEGSRLTVL.

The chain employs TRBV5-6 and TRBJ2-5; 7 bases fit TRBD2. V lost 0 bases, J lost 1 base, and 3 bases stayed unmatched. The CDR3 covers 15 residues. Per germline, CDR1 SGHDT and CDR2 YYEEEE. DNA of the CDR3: TGTGCCAGCAGCTTGGTGGGCGGGGGCCAAGAGACCCAGTACTTC. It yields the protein CASSLVGGGQETQYF.

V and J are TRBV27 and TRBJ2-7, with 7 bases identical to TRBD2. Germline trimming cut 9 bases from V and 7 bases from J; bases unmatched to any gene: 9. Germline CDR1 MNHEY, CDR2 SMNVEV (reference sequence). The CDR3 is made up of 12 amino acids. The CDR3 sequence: CASRSGLREQYF. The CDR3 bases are TGTGCCAGTCGGTCGGGACTACGAGAGCAGTACTTC.

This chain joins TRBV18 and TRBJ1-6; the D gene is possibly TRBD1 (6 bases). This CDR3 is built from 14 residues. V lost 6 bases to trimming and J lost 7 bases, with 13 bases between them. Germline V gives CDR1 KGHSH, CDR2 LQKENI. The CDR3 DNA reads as TGTGCCAGCTCGTCACAGGGTTCCAATTCACCCCTCCACTTT. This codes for CASSSQGSNSPLHF.

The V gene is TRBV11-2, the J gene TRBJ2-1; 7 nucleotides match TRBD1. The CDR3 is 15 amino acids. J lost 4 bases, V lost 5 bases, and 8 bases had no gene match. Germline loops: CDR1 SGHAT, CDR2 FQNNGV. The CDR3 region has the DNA TGTGCCAGCAGCGCCGGGACAGTTCAGTACAATGAGCAGTTCTTC. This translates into CASSAGTVQYNEQFF.

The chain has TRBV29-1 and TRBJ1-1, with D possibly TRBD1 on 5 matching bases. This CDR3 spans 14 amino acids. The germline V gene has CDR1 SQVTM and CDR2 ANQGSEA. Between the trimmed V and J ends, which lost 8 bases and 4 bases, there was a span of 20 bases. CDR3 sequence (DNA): TGCAGCACCTTGTCGGGGGTGGGGGGCACTGAAGCTTTCTTT. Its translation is CSTLSGVGGTEAFF.

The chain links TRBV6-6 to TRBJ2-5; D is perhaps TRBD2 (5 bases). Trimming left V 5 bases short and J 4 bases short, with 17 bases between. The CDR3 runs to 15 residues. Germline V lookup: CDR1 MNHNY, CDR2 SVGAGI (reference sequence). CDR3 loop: CASSKPGEGRETQYF. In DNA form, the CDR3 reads TGTGCCAGCAGTAAGCCTGGGGAAGGGAGAGAGACCCAGTACTTC.

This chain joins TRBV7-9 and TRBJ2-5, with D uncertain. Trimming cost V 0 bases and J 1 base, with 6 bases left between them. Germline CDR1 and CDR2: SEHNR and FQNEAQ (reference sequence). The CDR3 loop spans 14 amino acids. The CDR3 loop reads CASSLARSQETQYF. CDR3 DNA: TGTGCCAGCAGCTTAGCACGGAGCCAAGAGACCCAGTACTTC.

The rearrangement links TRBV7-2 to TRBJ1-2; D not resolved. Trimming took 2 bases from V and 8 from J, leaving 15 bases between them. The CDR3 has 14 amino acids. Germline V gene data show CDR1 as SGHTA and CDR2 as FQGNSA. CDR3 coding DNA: TGTGCCAGCAGCTTAATGCGCCAGAGCGAAGGCTACACCTTC. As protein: CASSLMRQSEGYTF. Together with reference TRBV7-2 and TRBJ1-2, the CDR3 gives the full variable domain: GAGVSQSPSNKVTEKGKDVELRCDPISGHTALYWYRQSLGQGLEFLIYFQGNSAPDKSGLPSDRFSAERTGGSVSTLTIQRTQQEDSAVYLCASSLMRQSEGYTFGSGTRLTVV.

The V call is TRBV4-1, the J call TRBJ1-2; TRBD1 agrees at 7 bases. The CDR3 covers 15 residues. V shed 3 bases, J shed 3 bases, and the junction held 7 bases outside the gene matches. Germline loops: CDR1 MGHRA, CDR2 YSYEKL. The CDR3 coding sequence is TGCGCCAGCAGCCACAGACAGGGTTCAGACTATGGCTACACCTTC. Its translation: CASSHRQGSDYGYTF.

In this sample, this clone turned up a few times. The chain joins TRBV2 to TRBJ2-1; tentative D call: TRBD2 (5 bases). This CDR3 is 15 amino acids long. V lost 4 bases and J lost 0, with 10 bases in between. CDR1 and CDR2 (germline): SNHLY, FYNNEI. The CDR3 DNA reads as TGTGCCAGCAGTGCGGACTTGAGCTCCTACAATGAGCAGTTCTTC. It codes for CASSADLSSYNEQFF.

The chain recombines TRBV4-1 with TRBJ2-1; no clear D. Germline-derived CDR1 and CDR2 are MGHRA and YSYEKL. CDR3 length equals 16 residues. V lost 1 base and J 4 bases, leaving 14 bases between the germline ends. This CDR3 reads CASSQVYGLTYNEQFF. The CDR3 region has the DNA TGCGCCAGCAGCCAAGTCTATGGTCTTACTTACAATGAGCAGTTCTTC.

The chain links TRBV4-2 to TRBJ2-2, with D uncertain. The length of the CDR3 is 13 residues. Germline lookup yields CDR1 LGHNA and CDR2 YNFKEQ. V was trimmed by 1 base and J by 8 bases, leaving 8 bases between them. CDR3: CASSQGVFGELFF. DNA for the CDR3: TGTGCCAGCAGCCAAGGAGTATTTGGGGAGCTGTTTTTT.

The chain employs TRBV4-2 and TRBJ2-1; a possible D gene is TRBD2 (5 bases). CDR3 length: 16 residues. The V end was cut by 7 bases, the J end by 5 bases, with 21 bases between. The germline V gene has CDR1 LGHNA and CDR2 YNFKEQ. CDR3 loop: CASTERTSRADNEQFF. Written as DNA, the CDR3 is TGTGCCAGCACGGAGCGGACCTCAAGGGCGGACAATGAGCAGTTCTTC.

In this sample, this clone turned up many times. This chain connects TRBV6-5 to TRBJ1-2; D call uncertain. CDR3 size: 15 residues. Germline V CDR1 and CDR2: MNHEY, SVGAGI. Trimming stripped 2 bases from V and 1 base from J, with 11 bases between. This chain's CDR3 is CASSYGSTSNYGYTF. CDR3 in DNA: TGTGCCAGCAGTTACGGATCCACTAGTAACTATGGCTACACCTTC.